The clone carrying this T cell receptor (beta chain) has just one count. This sample was included in a study of blood T cell repertoires in COVID-19. Germline trimming cut 3 bases from V and 6 bases from J; bases unmatched to any gene: 8. The germline CDR1 and CDR2 sequences are SGHAT and FQDESV (reference sequence). This CDR3 contains 16 residues. In the study's own analysis: Amplification with reference gene primers provided the estimates of nucleated cell counts. Sequencing used immunoSEQ multiplex PCR; TCRdb keeps in-frame clones, though not all of them. V, J and clone size were drawn from that table, and D and trimming were deduced from the DNA. Of under 300,000 clones detected, roughly 86% appear once; the ten largest clones hold approximately 1.8%. Cohort allocation depended upon clinical history that participants reported.

The receptor was isolated from a woman aged 60-75 years who had recovered from COVID-19. The J gene is TRBJ1-6, the V gene TRBV11-1; 7 nucleotides line up with TRBD1. Sequenced input: PBMCs or T cells enriched from blood (not recorded which). The CDR3 bases are TGTGCCAGCAGCTTGTTCAACAGGGGAGCTAATTCACCCCTCCACTTT. Translation: CASSLFNRGANSPLHF.